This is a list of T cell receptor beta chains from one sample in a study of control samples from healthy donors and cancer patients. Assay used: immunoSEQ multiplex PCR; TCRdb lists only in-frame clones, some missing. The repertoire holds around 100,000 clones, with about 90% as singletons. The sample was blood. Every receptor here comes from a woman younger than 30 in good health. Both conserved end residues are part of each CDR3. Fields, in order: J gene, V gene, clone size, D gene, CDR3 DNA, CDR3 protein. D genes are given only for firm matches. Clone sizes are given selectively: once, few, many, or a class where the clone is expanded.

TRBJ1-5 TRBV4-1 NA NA TGCGCCAGCAGCCAAGAGCGGGTGGGAGTGAATCAGCCCCAGCATTTT CASSQERVGVNQPQHF
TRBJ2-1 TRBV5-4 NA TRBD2 TGTGCCAGCAGCTTGAGGCGGGAGTTAAATGAGCAGTTCTTC CASSLRRELNEQFF
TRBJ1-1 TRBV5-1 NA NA TGCGCCAGCAGCTTGGCTGGGGACACTGAAGCTTTCTTT CASSLAGDTEAFF
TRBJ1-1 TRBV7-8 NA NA TGTGCCAGCAGCCCCCCAAGGTCGGACACTGAAGCTTTCTTT CASSPPRSDTEAFF
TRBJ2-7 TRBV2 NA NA TGTGCCAGCAATAAGGACAGCTCCTACGAGCAGTACTTC CASNKDSSYEQYF
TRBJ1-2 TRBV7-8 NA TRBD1 TGTGCCAGCAGCTTAGGGACAGGGGTACTCGGCTATGGCTACACCTTC CASSLGTGVLGYGYTF
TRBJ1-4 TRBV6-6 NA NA TGTGCCAGCAGTCCCGGGGCGGCCGATAGTGAAAAACTGTTTTTT CASSPGAADSEKLFF
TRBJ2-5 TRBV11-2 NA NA TGTGCCAGCACCCTGACTAGAGCCGAGACCCAGTACTTC CASTLTRAETQYF
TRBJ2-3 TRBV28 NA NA TGTGCCAGCAGGAGCACAGATACGCAGTATTTT CASRSTDTQYF
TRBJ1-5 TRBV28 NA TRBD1 TGTGCCAGCAGTTCCGGGACAGGGGGCCGGCCAAGCAATCAGCCCCAGCATTTT CASSSGTGGRPSNQPQHF
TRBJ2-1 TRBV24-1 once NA TGTGCCACCAGTGATGGATTCAATGAGCAGTTCTTC CATSDGFNEQFF
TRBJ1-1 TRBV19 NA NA TGTGCCAGTAGTATTTCGGTCTCTAGGACTGAAGCTTTCTTT CASSISVSRTEAFF
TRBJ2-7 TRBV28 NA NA TGTGCCAGCAGTTTACTGTCCGGGGCAGAAACCTACGAGCAGTACTTC CASSLLSGAETYEQYF
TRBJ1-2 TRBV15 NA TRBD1 TGTGCCACCAGCGGGGGGACAGGTCTTTTCTATGGCTACACCTTC CATSGGTGLFYGYTF
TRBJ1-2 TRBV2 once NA TGTGCCAGCAGTGAAAATCGAGGTGGCTACACCTTC CASSENRGGYTF
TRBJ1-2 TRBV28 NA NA TGTGCCAGCAGCGGAGATCAGAGCAACTATGGCTACACCTTC CASSGDQSNYGYTF
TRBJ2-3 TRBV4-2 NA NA TGTGCCAGCAGCCCAAGTGGTGAGCCCACAGATACGCAGTATTTT CASSPSGEPTDTQYF
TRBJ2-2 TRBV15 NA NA TGTGCCACCAGCAGTCGGGCCGCTCCGAACACCGGGGAGCTGTTTTTT CATSSRAAPNTGELFF
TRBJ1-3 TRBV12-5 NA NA TGTGCTAGTGGTCCTCCCTCTGGAAACACCATATATTTT CASGPPSGNTIYF
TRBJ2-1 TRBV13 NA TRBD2 TGTGCCAGCAGCACGCAGACTAGCGGGGGTTACAGCTCCTACAATGAGCAGTTCTTC CASSTQTSGGYSSYNEQFF
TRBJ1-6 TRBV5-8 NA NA TGTGCCAGCAGCTTGCTGGGCGCGGGTTCACCCCTCCACTTT CASSLLGAGSPLHF
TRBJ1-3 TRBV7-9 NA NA TGTGCCAGCAGCGCAGCTCAGAGGCGTGAAAACACCATATATTTT CASSAAQRRENTIYF
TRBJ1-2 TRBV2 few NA TGTGCCAGCAGTGAAGTGGTAGACTCTGTAGCTAACTATGGCTACACCTTC CASSEVVDSVANYGYTF
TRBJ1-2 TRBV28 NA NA TGTGGTACACACTTCTATGGCTACACCTTC CGTHFYGYTF
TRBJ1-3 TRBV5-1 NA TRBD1 TGCGCCAGCAGCTTGGATCTACAGGGACAGACTGGAAACACCATATATTTT CASSLDLQGQTGNTIYF
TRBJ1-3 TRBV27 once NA TGTGCCAGCAGCCCCCTGCTAAGCTCTGGAAACACCATATATTTT CASSPLLSSGNTIYF
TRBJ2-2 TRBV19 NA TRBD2 TGTGCCAGTAGTGTGGGACTAGTGAACACCGGGGAGCTGTTTTTT CASSVGLVNTGELFF
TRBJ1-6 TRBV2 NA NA TGTGCCAGCAACTTGGAGAGCTCCTATAATTCACCCCTCCACTTT CASNLESSYNSPLHF
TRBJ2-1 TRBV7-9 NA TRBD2 TGTGCCAGCAGCCGCCAGCGGGAGTATATTGAGCAGTTCTTC CASSRQREYIEQFF
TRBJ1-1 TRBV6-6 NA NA TGTGCCAGCAGTACACCTGGAGGGACTGAAGCTTTCTTT CASSTPGGTEAFF
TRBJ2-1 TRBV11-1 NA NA TGTGCCAGCAGCCCTATTCAGGGTGTGGCGCAGTTCTTC CASSPIQGVAQFF
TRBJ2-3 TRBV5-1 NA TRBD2 TGCGCCAGCAGCACTGGACTAGCGGGAACCACAGATACGCAGTATTTT CASSTGLAGTTDTQYF
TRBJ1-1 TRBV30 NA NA TGTGCCTGGATTCGGGGTTGGGGAACTGAAGCTTTCTTT CAWIRGWGTEAFF
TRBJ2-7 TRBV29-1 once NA TGCAGCGCCAGGGGGGAGATCTACGAGCAGTACTTC CSARGEIYEQYF
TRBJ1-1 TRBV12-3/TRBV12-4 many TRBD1 TGTGCCAGCAGTTTATACAGGGGAACTGAAGCTTTCTTT CASSLYRGTEAFF
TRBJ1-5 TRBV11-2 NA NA TGTGCCAGCAGCTTAGACGGGGGAGGGCAGCCCCAGCATTTT CASSLDGGGQPQHF
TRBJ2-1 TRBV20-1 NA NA TGCAGTGCTCAGGGAGACAATGAGCAGTTCTTC CSAQGDNEQFF
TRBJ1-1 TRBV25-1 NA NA TGTGCCAGCAGTGACGCTGGGGAGTGGACTGAAGCTTTCTTT CASSDAGEWTEAFF
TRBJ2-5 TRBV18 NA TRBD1 TGTGCCAGCTCACTAATATCCGGGACAGGTGTGAGAGAGACCCAGTACTTC CASSLISGTGVRETQYF
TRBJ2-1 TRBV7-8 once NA TGTGCCAGCAGCGGTCGCGGGCTGCTTTCCTACAATGAGCAGTTCTTC CASSGRGLLSYNEQFF
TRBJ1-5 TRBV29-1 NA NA TGCAGCGTTGAAGGGGACAATCAGCCCCAGCATTTT CSVEGDNQPQHF
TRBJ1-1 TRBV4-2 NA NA TGTGCCAGCAGCCAAACCAGGACGGGGGCAATGAACACTGAAGCTTTCTTT CASSQTRTGAMNTEAFF
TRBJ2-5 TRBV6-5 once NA TGTGCCAGCAGGACCGACATAGCCCCCGGGACCCAGTACTTC CASRTDIAPGTQYF
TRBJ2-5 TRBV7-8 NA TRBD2 TGTGCCAGCAGCCAGATAGACGGACTAGCGGGCCTCCAAGAGACCCAGTACTTC CASSQIDGLAGLQETQYF
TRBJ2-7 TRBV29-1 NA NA TGCAGCGTTGCATCGGGCCAGGGGGAGCAGTACTTC CSVASGQGEQYF
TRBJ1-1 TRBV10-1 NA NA TGCGCCAGCAGTGGGAAGGGGGACGGCACTGAAGCTTTCTTT CASSGKGDGTEAFF
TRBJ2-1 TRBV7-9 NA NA TGTGCCAGCAGCAAGTCTAGGAGTGGGTCCTACAATGAGCAGTTCTTC CASSKSRSGSYNEQFF
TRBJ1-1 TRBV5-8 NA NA TGTGCCAGCAGCTTGGGGTCCCAGGGTTGGTCTGAAGCTTTCTTT CASSLGSQGWSEAFF
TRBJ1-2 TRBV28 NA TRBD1 TGTGCCAGCAGCCCTCTATTGACAGGGGAGGGCGGCTACACCTTC CASSPLLTGEGGYTF
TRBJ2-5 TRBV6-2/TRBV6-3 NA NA TGTGCCAGCAGCGGCCAAGAGACCCAGTACTTC CASSGQETQYF
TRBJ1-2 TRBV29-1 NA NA TGCAGCGTTGAGACTTCAGCTAACTATGGCTACACCTTC CSVETSANYGYTF
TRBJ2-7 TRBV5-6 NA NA TGTGCCAGCAGTCGCGGGGCCCTAGACTACGAGCAGTACTTC CASSRGALDYEQYF
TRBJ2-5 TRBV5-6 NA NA TGTGCCAGCAGTTCGTATGGCGGTGTTGAGACCCAGTACTTC CASSSYGGVETQYF
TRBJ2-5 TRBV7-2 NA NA TGTGCCAGCAGCTTATCGCAGCTGTGGGAGACCCAGTACTTC CASSLSQLWETQYF
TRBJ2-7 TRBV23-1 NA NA TGCGCCAGCAGTCAAGCAGAAAACTCCTACGAGCAGTACTTC CASSQAENSYEQYF
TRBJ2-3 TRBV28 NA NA TGTGCCAGCAGTTCACCCTTCCGGCTAGCGTGGACAGATACGCAGTATTTT CASSSPFRLAWTDTQYF
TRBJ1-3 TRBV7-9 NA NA TGTGCCAGCAGTCCGGGACCGAATCCGTACTCTGGAAACACCATATATTTT CASSPGPNPYSGNTIYF
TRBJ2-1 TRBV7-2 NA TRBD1 TGTGCCAGCAGCAGGGGACAGGGGGGCGAGCAGTTCTTC CASSRGQGGEQFF
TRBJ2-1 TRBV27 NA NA TGTGCCAGCAGTTTAGGCCGGCCGGGGAGTGGCGATGAGCAGTTCTTC CASSLGRPGSGDEQFF
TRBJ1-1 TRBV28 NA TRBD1 TGTGCCAGCAGCCCGACGGGACAGCTAATCTACACTGAAGCTTTCTTT CASSPTGQLIYTEAFF